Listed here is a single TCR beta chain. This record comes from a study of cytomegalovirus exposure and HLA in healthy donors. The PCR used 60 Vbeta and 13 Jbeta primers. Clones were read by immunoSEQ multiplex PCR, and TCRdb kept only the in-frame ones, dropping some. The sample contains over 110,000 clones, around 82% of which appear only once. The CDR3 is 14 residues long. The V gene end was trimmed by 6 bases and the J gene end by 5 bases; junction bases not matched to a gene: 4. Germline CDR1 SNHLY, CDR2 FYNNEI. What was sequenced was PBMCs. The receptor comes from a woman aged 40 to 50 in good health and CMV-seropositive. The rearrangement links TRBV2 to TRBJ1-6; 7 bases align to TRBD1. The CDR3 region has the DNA TGTGCCAGCAGCCGGGACAGAGATAATTCACCCCTCCACTTT. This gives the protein CASSRDRDNSPLHF. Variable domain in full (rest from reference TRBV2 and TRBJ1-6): EPEVTQTPSHQVTQMGQEVILRCVPISNHLYFYWYRQILGQKVEFLVSFYNNEISEKSEIFDDQFSVERPDGSNFTLKIRSTKLEDSAMYFCASSRDRDNSPLHFGNGTRLTVT.